This T cell receptor (beta chain) appears in the sequencing data of a study of blood T cell repertoires in COVID-19 (TCRdb year 2020). General notes on the study: Samples covering the acute and convalescent phases of COVID-19 were provided by collaborators in the United States, Italy and Spain. The material from the prospective study consisted of cDNA or gDNA derived from T cells, B-cell-depleted T cells, or PBMCs. The dataset comprised deeply sampled blood TCRbeta repertoires from subjects exposed to, actively infected with, or recovered from COVID-19. The repertoires were released in a freely available public database meant as a resource for research on the immune response to SARS-CoV-2. The samples were drawn from the first 160 participants of the ongoing ImmuneRACE study and from 950 to 1,500 subjects provided by 6 global collaborators. Nearly every sample came with metadata listing a de-identified subject ID, COVID-19 status, age in years and sex. Where available, HLA class I and class II types were obtained from metadata supplied by the sample provider rather than from assay-based typing. What the work shows at the level of the full study, not this receptor alone: The amount of clinical and demographic metadata varied by source and participant and was provided uncurated.

Clipping removes 6 bases from V and 6 bases from J, with 7 as the unmatched junction base count. The germline V gene encodes CDR1 LGHNT and CDR2 FRNRAP. Its CDR3 holds 14 amino acids, cysteine through phenylalanine. Solely the CDR3 DNA is kept, with 42 bases framed from the first base. In the case of this clone: The target of this receptor is not known. Per-base quality was not reported, and no clone a single base away is much larger than it.

TCRbeta CDR3 regions were amplified from genomic DNA using the immunoSEQ Assay, a bias-controlled multiplex PCR. Per the original workflow: The number of nucleated cells in each sample was estimated by amplification of reference gene primers within the assay. Sequence reads were collapsed and filtered to measure the absolute abundance of every unique TCRbeta CDR3 rearrangement. For each sample, productive Simpson clonality was calculated as the square root of Simpson's diversity index across productive rearrangements. TCRdb carries this immuneACCESS record with in-frame sequences only. Its versions omit some clonotypes, under half of them owing to an unresolved V gene in the studies checked, with the rest unexplained. The V and J calls and clone size are taken from that table; D and trimming were inferred from the DNA. Within this sample are fewer than 450,000 clones, with approximately 91% of them counted one time only. The ten most abundant clones make up around 1.9% of the sample.

Participants in the prospective study were enrolled through a virtual design, were aged 18 to 89 years, and lived in approximately 24 United States geographic areas. To assign participants to cohorts, the prospective study relied on clinical history that participants themselves reported in a screening survey and a study questionnaire. Mobile phlebotomists in the prospective study collected whole blood, serum and a nasopharyngeal or oropharyngeal swab from every participant. Prospective study participants could optionally give additional blood draws and questionnaires over an approximately two-month period. Blood samples from the prospective study were shipped frozen or at room temperature prior to DNA extraction.

The rearranged chain carries TRBV12-5 and TRBJ2-3, and 9 bases in between align with TRBD2. The sequence was collected from a woman aged 40 to 49 with acute COVID-19. Sequenced: PBMCs or T cells enriched from blood (not recorded which). This receptor carries the CDR3 CASGTGTSMDTQYF. The DNA reads as follows: TGTGCTAGTGGGACCGGGACTAGCATGGATACGCAGTATTTT.